This is a list of T cell receptor beta chains from one sample in a study of monozygotic twins with inflammatory bowel disease. TCRdb reprocessed the 5' RACE reads and reports one entry per CDR3 protein, with no DNA. The listing records 300,000 to 450,000 distinct CDR3 sequences. The sequenced material came from blood. Receptor source: a human donor with ulcerative colitis or Crohn's disease, or a healthy co-twin of an affected twin (not recorded which). The CDR3 runs from the conserved cysteine through the conserved F or W.

V gene	J gene	CDR3 protein
TRBV7-9	TRBJ1-2	CASISTANYGYTF
TRBV6-2/TRBV6-3	TRBJ1-6	CASSRVNSPLHF
TRBV5-8	TRBJ1-5	CASSLLGQGDQPQHF
TRBV5-5	TRBJ2-7	CASSPAPGQSYEQYF
TRBV12-5	TRBJ2-3	CASGLGQTVADTQYF
TRBV18	TRBJ2-1	CASSPDRQINEQFF
TRBV20-1	TRBJ1-5	CSARDGGGNQPQHF
TRBV7-6	TRBJ1-1	CASSLVGQGQAFF
TRBV7-3	TRBJ1-6	CASSYTRDSPLHF
TRBV7-9	TRBJ1-1	CASSKQDYTEAFF
TRBV20-1	TRBJ2-7	CSATAGRSSYEQYF
TRBV27	TRBJ2-7	CASSIGQGRYEQYF
TRBV27	TRBJ1-4	CASSLSKAGKNEKLFF
TRBV5-1	TRBJ2-7	CASSLDSGVSEQYF
TRBV11-2	TRBJ1-2	CASSLEPGGNFYGYTF
TRBV6-2/TRBV6-3	TRBJ1-5	CASSYEGAGLASNQPQHF
TRBV19	TRBJ2-3	CASKIGTGGADTQYF
TRBV4-3	TRBJ2-1	CASSQDGNSNNEQFF
TRBV5-4	TRBJ2-2	CASSPDRVFSGELFF
TRBV25-1	TRBJ1-2	CASSEALSPNYGYTF
TRBV9	TRBJ2-7	CASSAAGTGIDEQYF
TRBV6-1	TRBJ2-6	CASSLDLSGANVLTF
TRBV6-2/TRBV6-3	TRBJ2-7	CASSARTGAYEQYF
TRBV20-1	TRBJ1-1	CSARRGNTEAFF
TRBV2	TRBJ2-7	CASSGTFRRYEQYF
TRBV6-1	TRBJ1-4	CASSLLPGQEKLYF
TRBV29-1	TRBJ2-1	CSVDKKGMDEQFF
TRBV5-1	TRBJ2-6	CASSLGQHSGANVLTF
TRBV4-1	TRBJ1-6	CASSLTGGSSYNSPLHF
TRBV25-1	TRBJ2-5	CASSDAGDPEETQYF
TRBV6-1	TRBJ1-5	CASSDSGRGLSQPQHF
TRBV15	TRBJ2-5	CATSRDFQAQETQYF
TRBV5-4	TRBJ2-1	CASSLDRLAGVVNEQFF
TRBV9	TRBJ2-1	CASSVKGPNEQFF
TRBV11-2	TRBJ2-5	CASSKPGTSVRETQYF
TRBV7-2	TRBJ2-5	CASSFTGTGGGETQYF
TRBV15	TRBJ1-1	CATSAGNTEAFF
TRBV7-9	TRBJ2-5	CASSSGVGRETQYF
TRBV7-6	TRBJ2-5	CASSLARASGGYQETQYF
TRBV5-1	TRBJ2-1	CASSLSSGGSSYNEQFF
TRBV11-2	TRBJ1-3	CASSLVPAGTNSGNTIYF
TRBV27	TRBJ2-7	CASSLSNGVPYEQYF
TRBV5-1	TRBJ2-7	CASRLGPSYEQYF
TRBV5-5	TRBJ1-2	CASSSPVGQGYYGYTF
TRBV25-1	TRBJ1-5	CASSEGSGVDQPQHF
TRBV6-2/TRBV6-3	TRBJ2-4	CASSPPGVTKNMQYF
TRBV20-1	TRBJ2-1	CSGDRGLTYNEQFF
TRBV6-5	TRBJ2-6	CASSYSAGASSGANVLTF
TRBV29-1	TRBJ1-1	CSVQGPSPEAFF
TRBV9	TRBJ1-6	CASSAGAGDSPLHF
TRBV3-1	TRBJ2-1	CASSQESGLGNEQFF
TRBV6-1	TRBJ2-7	CASSELGYDEQYF
TRBV5-6	TRBJ2-1	CASSLLTSRYNEQFF
TRBV12-3/TRBV12-4	TRBJ1-1	CASSLLGQGYTEAFF
TRBV7-2	TRBJ1-1	CASSLGTVVNTEAFF
TRBV7-2	TRBJ1-1	CASSFGPNTEAFF
TRBV7-2	TRBJ2-7	CASREGGAEYEQYF
TRBV12-3/TRBV12-4	TRBJ2-3	CASSQAVGLADTDTQYF